The 27 T cell receptor beta chains listed next were all sequenced from one sample in a study of cytomegalovirus exposure and HLA in healthy donors. Primers: 60 Vbeta forward and 13 Jbeta reverse. The repertoire was sequenced with immunoSEQ multiplex PCR; TCRdb's copy has only in-frame clones and lacks some. Here the sample spans roughly 150,000 clones, under 85% being singletons. What was sequenced was PBMCs. The receptors stem from a woman aged 18-29 years in good health and CMV-seropositive.

V is TRBV4-3 and J is TRBJ2-6; D remains ambiguous. The germline V and J ends were trimmed by 0 bases and 4 bases, with 13 bases remaining between them. CDR1 LGHNA and CDR2 YSLEER come from the germline V gene. CDR3 length: 17 residues. The CDR3 loop is CASSQDRVVSGANVLTF. CDR3 DNA: TGCGCCAGCAGCCAAGACCGGGTTGTTAGCGGGGCCAACGTCCTGACTTTC.

The rearrangement uses TRBV5-1 and TRBJ2-2, with 12 bases identical to TRBD1. The CDR3 totals 16 residues. V lost 3 bases and J lost 4; bases outside the gene matches: 4. The germline V gene has CDR1 SGHRS and CDR2 YFSETQ. Here the CDR3 reads CASSWGQGAPTGELFF. The CDR3, as DNA: TGCGCCAGCAGCTGGGGACAGGGGGCTCCCACCGGGGAGCTGTTTTTT.

The CDR3 coding sequence is TGTGCCGGACGACAGGGCTCGGATACGCAGTATTTT. It translates to CAGRQGSDTQYF. V usage is TRBV2 and J usage is TRBJ2-3; 7 bases fit TRBD1. V dropped 11 bases and J dropped 6; count of bases not matched to a gene: 8. Per the germline V gene, CDR1 is SNHLY and CDR2 is FYNNEI. The CDR3 is 12 residues long.

The chain is built from TRBV9 and TRBJ1-3, with a weak D call TRBD1 (5 bases). The CDR3 loop spans 15 amino acids. Germline V gene data show CDR1 as SGDLS and CDR2 as YYNGEE. V was pared by 0 bases and J by 3 bases, with 10 bases between. The CDR3 region is CASSVVGRDGNTIYF. The CDR3, as DNA: TGTGCCAGCAGCGTAGTGGGCAGGGATGGAAACACCATATATTTT.

This clone was counted a few times. Written as DNA, the CDR3 is TGTGCCAGTAGTATAGGAACGGGGAGGGTGACCTTACAGCATTTT. The encoded protein is CASSIGTGRVTLQHF. The chain combines TRBV19 with TRBJ1-5; no clear D. Germline CDR1 reads LNHDA; CDR2 reads SQIVND (reference sequence). Between the trimmed V and J ends, which lost 1 base and 13 bases, there was a span of 20 bases. The CDR3 sequence is 15 residues long.

The J gene is TRBJ1-5, the V gene TRBV2; D may be TRBD1 (6 bases). The ends were cut back, 3 bases at V and 4 bases at J, with 16 bases in the middle. CDR1 and CDR2 (germline): SNHLY, FYNNEI. The CDR3 consists of 16 residues. In nucleotides, the CDR3 is TGTGCCAGCAGTGAGGAGGCAGGGGTATGGAATCAGCCCCAGCATTTT. It specifies CASSEEAGVWNQPQHF. The complete variable domain, with remaining parts taken from reference TRBV2 and TRBJ1-5, reads EPEVTQTPSHQVTQMGQEVILRCVPISNHLYFYWYRQILGQKVEFLVSFYNNEISEKSEIFDDQFSVERPDGSNFTLKIRSTKLEDSAMYFCASSEEAGVWNQPQHFGDGTRLSIL.

The chain is built from TRBV2 and TRBJ1-1; D perhaps matches TRBD1 (6 bases). The V and J ends lost 1 base and 10 bases respectively, with 7 bases between them. The CDR3 consists of 11 residues. Germline lookup yields CDR1 SNHLY and CDR2 FYNNEI. The CDR3 DNA follows: TGTGCCAGCAGTGAAGAAGGGGGAGCTTTCTTT. This encodes CASSEEGGAFF.

The chain uses TRBV7-2 and TRBJ2-1; TRBD1 aligns across 8 bases. The V and J ends lost 7 bases and 0 bases, in that order; junction bases with no gene match: 5. The germline CDR1 and CDR2 sequences are SGHTA and FQGNSA. The CDR3 contains 15 residues. In DNA, the CDR3 is TGTGCCAGCAACTCTGGGACAGGCTCCTACAATGAGCAGTTCTTC. As protein: CASNSGTGSYNEQFF.

This chain links TRBV19 with TRBJ1-2; a possible D gene is TRBD1 (6 bases). Between the trimmed V and J ends, which lost 9 bases and 4 bases, there was a span of 21 bases. The CDR3 is 15 amino acids. Germline lookup yields CDR1 LNHDA and CDR2 SQIVND (reference sequence). In nucleotides, the CDR3 is TGTGCCAGCGATTCCCAGGGGAGGGAGAGCTATGGCTACACCTTC. This gives the protein CASDSQGRESYGYTF.

V is TRBV30 and J is TRBJ2-5, with 10 bases fitting TRBD2. Near its end, the DNA agrees better with TRBJ2-7, so the J call may be wrong. In germline, CDR1 is GTSNPN, CDR2 SVGIG (reference sequence). There are 14 residues in the CDR3. As DNA, the CDR3 is TGTGCCTGGAGTCTAGCGGGGGCCCGGGCCGAGCAGTACTTC. Translated: CAWSLAGARAEQYF.

This clone occurred once. V and J are TRBV9 and TRBJ1-6, with D possibly being TRBD1 (6 bases). The germline V gene has CDR1 SGDLS and CDR2 YYNGEE. This CDR3 spans 13 amino acids. The V and J ends lost 1 base and 7 bases respectively, with 6 bases between them. CDR3 protein: CASSVTGNSPLHF. CDR3 coding DNA: TGTGCCAGCAGCGTAACAGGGAATTCACCCCTCCACTTT.

The chain couples TRBV6-4 to TRBJ1-1, with a possible D match to TRBD1 (6 bases). Germline V gene sequence: CDR1 MRHNA, CDR2 SNTAGT. CDR3 length equals 14 residues. Trimming left V 7 bases short and J 0 bases short, with 12 bases between. CDR3 sequence: CASKLDSLNTEAFF. The CDR3 DNA follows: TGTGCCAGCAAATTGGACAGCTTGAACACTGAAGCTTTCTTT.

The V call is TRBV4-2, the J call TRBJ2-3; 8 bases are a match to TRBD2. Trimming cost V 0 bases and J 5 bases; bases outside gene matches: 7. This CDR3 has 16 amino acids. Germline V CDR1 and CDR2: LGHNA, YNFKEQ. The CDR3 spells CASSQESGGRGDTQYF. CDR3 sequence (DNA): TGTGCCAGCAGCCAAGAAAGCGGGGGCCGTGGAGATACGCAGTATTTT.

The DNA of the CDR3 is TGTGCCAGCAGCCTCGATGGCGGGGGGGGATACAATGAGCAGTTCTTC. Encoded protein: CASSLDGGGGYNEQFF. The chain joins TRBV4-2 to TRBJ2-1, with 9 bases identical to TRBD2. Germline loops: CDR1 LGHNA, CDR2 YNFKEQ. The CDR3 has 16 residues. Trimming at V came to 4 bases and at J to 4 bases, leaving 8 bases not matched to a gene.

The chain couples TRBV7-2 to TRBJ2-2; TRBD1 matches at 12 bases. CDR1 and CDR2 from the germline V gene are SGHTA and FQGNSA. V lost 5 bases and J lost 7; bases outside the gene matches: 8. The CDR3 has 16 residues. In DNA form, the CDR3 reads TGTGCCAGCAGCGTACCGGGACAGGGGGCATTCGGGGAGCTGTTTTTT. Amino acid sequence: CASSVPGQGAFGELFF.

The chain links TRBV15 to TRBJ1-1; 8 nucleotides line up with TRBD1. The CDR3 has 14 amino acids. The trim removed 0 bases at V and 6 bases at J, leaving 3 bases unmatched. Germline V gives CDR1 LNHNV, CDR2 YYDKDF (reference sequence). CDR3 sequence reads: CATSRDRGLPEAFF. As DNA, the CDR3 is TGTGCCACCAGCAGAGACAGGGGGCTCCCTGAAGCTTTCTTT.

V and J are TRBV27 and TRBJ2-1, with TRBD1 as a possible D gene (7 bases). Germline CDR1 is MNHEY and CDR2 is SMNVEV (reference sequence). The CDR3 has 15 residues. V was pared by 3 bases and J by 6 bases, with 15 bases between. The CDR3 reads CASSLTTGTFNEQFF. In DNA form, the CDR3 reads TGTGCCAGCAGTTTGACGACAGGGACTTTCAATGAGCAGTTCTTC.

The chain recombines TRBV5-1 with TRBJ2-5, with 7 nucleotides matching TRBD2. Germline V gene data show CDR1 as SGHRS and CDR2 as YFSETQ. The CDR3 covers 15 residues. V shed 7 bases, J shed 0 bases, and the junction held 9 bases outside the gene matches. CDR3 sequence reads: CASAPAAGDQETQYF. The CDR3 DNA reads as TGCGCCAGCGCGCCGGCTGCGGGGGACCAAGAGACCCAGTACTTC.

The J gene is TRBJ1-1, the V gene TRBV4-3; unclear D gene. The CDR3 extends over 15 amino acids. Deletions cut 4 bases from V and 3 bases from J, with 15 bases between. Germline lookup yields CDR1 LGHNA and CDR2 YSLEER. This chain's CDR3 is CASSPPGGEYTEAFF. CDR3 DNA sequence: TGCGCCAGCAGCCCGCCTGGTGGGGAGTACACTGAAGCTTTCTTT.

This clone came up a few times. This chain links TRBV4-3 with TRBJ2-1, with D perhaps TRBD2 (7 bases). This CDR3 comprises 15 residues. Germline V CDR1 and CDR2: LGHNA, YSLEER. V lost 0 bases and J lost 7, with 13 bases in between. The CDR3 bases are TGCGCCAGCAGCCAAGAGCTGGGGGGGCCGAATGAGCAGTTCTTC. This translates into CASSQELGGPNEQFF.

A single count supports this clone. The chain carries TRBV9 and TRBJ2-1, with TRBD2 identical over 10 bases. The CDR3 contains 15 residues. Germline loops: CDR1 SGDLS, CDR2 YYNGEE. V lost 1 base and J lost 2; bases outside the gene matches: 0. As DNA, the CDR3 is TGTGCCAGCAGCGTACTAGCGGGGGCCTACAATGAGCAGTTCTTC. This sequence encodes CASSVLAGAYNEQFF.

V gene TRBV10-1 combines with J gene TRBJ1-5; 8 positions agree with TRBD1. V trimming: 0 bases; J trimming: 0 bases; junction bases outside the gene matches: 13. The CDR3 spans 20 residues. Germline CDR1 and CDR2: WNHNN and SYGVQD (reference sequence). Here the CDR3 DNA reads TGCGCCAGCAGTGAGTCGACGGAGGGACAGGAACGATATAGCAATCAGCCCCAGCATTTT. Translated, it gives CASSESTEGQERYSNQPQHF.

The sample holds one count of this clone. The rearrangement links TRBV28 to TRBJ2-7; 7 nucleotides align to TRBD2. This CDR3 has 14 residues. V lost 7 bases to trimming and J lost 6 bases; unmatched junction nucleotides: 12. The germline CDR1 and CDR2 sequences are MDHEN and SYDVKM. The CDR3 here is CASTQWGGGREQYF. Here the CDR3 DNA reads TGTGCCAGCACCCAATGGGGGGGAGGTCGCGAGCAGTACTTC.

The gene calls are TRBV13 and TRBJ1-2, with a weak D call TRBD1 (5 bases). The germline gives CDR1 PRHDT, CDR2 FYEKMQ (reference sequence). V lost 6 bases, J lost 8 bases, and 19 bases lay in between. The CDR3 loop spans 14 amino acids. CDR3 region: CASRDLTEARGYTF. Written as DNA, the CDR3 is TGTGCCAGCAGGGATCTGACAGAAGCGAGAGGCTACACCTTC.

This clone came up a few times. The chain recombines TRBV6-1 with TRBJ1-2, with D possibly matching TRBD1 (5 bases). V lost 8 bases and J lost 6, with 16 bases in between. This CDR3 has 13 amino acids. Germline V CDR1 and CDR2: MNHNS, SASEGT. CDR3 coding DNA: TGTGCCAGCTTTAATTACTGGGGCCATGGCTACACCTTC. It yields the protein CASFNYWGHGYTF.

This rearrangement joins TRBV25-1 to TRBJ1-6; 10 nucleotides match TRBD1. Germline CDR1 MGHDK, CDR2 SYGVNS. This CDR3 is built from 17 residues. The ends lost 4 bases at V and 6 bases at J; junction bases unmatched: 9. CDR3 in DNA: TGTGCCAGCAGTGGGGACAGGGGTTCGTTCAGTAATTCACCCCTCCACTTT. This sequence encodes CASSGDRGSFSNSPLHF.

The chain recombines TRBV5-4 with TRBJ2-2; D is possibly TRBD1 (6 bases). The CDR3 runs 14 residues. Trimming cost V 2 bases and J 6 bases, with 11 bases left between them. The germline V gene has CDR1 SGHNT and CDR2 YYREEE (reference sequence). In DNA form, the CDR3 reads TGTGCCAGCAGCTTCTTACAGGGAGCCGGGGAGCTGTTTTTT. Protein sequence: CASSFLQGAGELFF.